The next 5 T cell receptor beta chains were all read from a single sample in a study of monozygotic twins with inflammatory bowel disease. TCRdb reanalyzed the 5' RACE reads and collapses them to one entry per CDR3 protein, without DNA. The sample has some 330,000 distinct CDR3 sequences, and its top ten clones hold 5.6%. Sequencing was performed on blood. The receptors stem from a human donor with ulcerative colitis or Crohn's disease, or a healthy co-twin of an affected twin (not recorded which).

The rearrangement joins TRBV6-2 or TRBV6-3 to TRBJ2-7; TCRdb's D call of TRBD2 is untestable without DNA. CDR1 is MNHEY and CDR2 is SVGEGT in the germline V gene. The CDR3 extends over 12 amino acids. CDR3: CASSYGRGPQYF.

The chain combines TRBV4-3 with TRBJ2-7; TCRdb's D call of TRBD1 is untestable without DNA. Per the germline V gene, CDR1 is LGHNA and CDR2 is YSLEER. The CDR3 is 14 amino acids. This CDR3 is CASSPAAPSYEQYF.

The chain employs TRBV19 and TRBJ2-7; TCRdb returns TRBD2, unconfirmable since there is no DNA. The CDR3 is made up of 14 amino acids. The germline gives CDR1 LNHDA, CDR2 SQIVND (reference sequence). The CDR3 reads CASSIGREVYEQYF. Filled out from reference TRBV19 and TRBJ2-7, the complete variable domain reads DGGITQSPKYLFRKEGQNVTLSCEQNLNHDAMYWYRQDPGQGLRLIYYSQIVNDFQKGDIAEGYSVSREKKESFPLTVTSAQKNPTAFYLCASSIGREVYEQYFGPGTRLTVT.

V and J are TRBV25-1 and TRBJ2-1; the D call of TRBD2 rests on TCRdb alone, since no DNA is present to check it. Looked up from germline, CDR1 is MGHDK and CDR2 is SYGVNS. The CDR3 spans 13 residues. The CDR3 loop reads CASKNAGGNEQFF.

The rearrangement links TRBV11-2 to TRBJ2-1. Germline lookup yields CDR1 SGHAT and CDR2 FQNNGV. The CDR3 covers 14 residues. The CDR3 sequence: CASSLRLADNEQFF.